This record covers a single TCR beta chain. The length of the CDR3 is 15 residues. The germline V gene encodes CDR1 SGHAT and CDR2 FQNNGV. After removal of 4 bases from V and 13 bases from J, the junction contained 15 bases not matched to a gene. This record belongs to a study of PD-1 blockade in mismatch repair-deficient tumors. Method: immunoSEQ multiplex PCR; TCRdb's copy keeps in-frame clones and lacks some. Found here are 100,000 or so clones, under 90% of them singletons; the top ten hold roughly 6.2%. This sample comprised peripheral blood, obtained approximately 35 weeks after starting pembrolizumab. The rearrangement joins TRBV11-2 to TRBJ2-2; TRBD1 agrees at 7 bases. The receptor comes from an adult with mismatch repair-deficient cancer. CDR3 coding DNA: TGTGCCAGCAGCTCAGATGTGGGCAGGGGGACCCCGCTGTTTTTT. Amino acid sequence: CASSSDVGRGTPLFF.